What follows are 24 T cell receptor beta chains derived from one specimen sequenced in a study of technical replicates of blood from several donors. Repertoires were generated with immunoSEQ multiplex PCR, while TCRdb's copy carries only in-frame clones and drops some. The sample has approximately 70,000 clones; about 91% are singletons. The sequenced sample was T cells isolated from PBMCs. The receptor set was obtained from a human donor in good health.

The chain joins TRBV9 to TRBJ1-1; unclear D gene. This CDR3 has 13 amino acids. Trimming took 3 bases from V and 0 from J, leaving 6 bases between them. Germline V gives CDR1 SGDLS, CDR2 YYNGEE. The CDR3 spells CASSAGLNTEAFF. The CDR3 coding sequence is TGTGCCAGCAGCGCAGGCCTGAACACTGAAGCTTTCTTT.

This CDR3 is CASSLRVAKNIQYF. In DNA form, the CDR3 reads TGTGCCAGTAGTCTCAGGGTAGCCAAAAACATTCAGTACTTC. The J gene is TRBJ2-4, the V gene TRBV19, with D maybe TRBD1 (5 bases). The ends were cut back, 5 bases at V and 0 bases at J, with 8 bases in the middle. The CDR3 has 14 residues. Germline V gene lookup returns CDR1 LNHDA and CDR2 SQIVND (reference sequence).

This sequence joins TRBV28 and TRBJ1-2; 9 bases agree with TRBD1. The germline V gene has CDR1 MDHEN and CDR2 SYDVKM. The V segment lost 7 bases and the J segment 4 bases; nucleotides outside the gene matches: 7. This CDR3 is built from 14 residues. The CDR3 DNA reads TGTGCCAGCACCGCGGGACAGGGATTCTATGGCTACACCTTC. It codes for CASTAGQGFYGYTF.

The chain employs TRBV9 and TRBJ2-7, with 8 bases fitting TRBD1. Germline V gene sequence: CDR1 SGDLS, CDR2 YYNGEE. V lost 0 bases to trimming and J lost 5 bases; unmatched junction nucleotides: 7. The CDR3 runs to 15 residues. CDR3 residues: CASSVGVTGVDEQYF. The CDR3 coding sequence is TGTGCCAGCAGCGTAGGCGTGACAGGGGTCGACGAGCAGTACTTC.

The chain uses TRBV21-1 and TRBJ1-1. TRBV21-1 is an annotated pseudogene. The CDR3 is 15 amino acids. The CDR3 here is CASSKVTNPGTEAFF. For the CDR3, the DNA is TGTGCCAGCAGCAAAGTAACTAATCCCGGGACTGAAGCTTTCTTT.

This chain connects TRBV5-5 to TRBJ1-5, with 7 bases fitting TRBD1. The CDR3 loop spans 16 amino acids. Germline CDR1 and CDR2: SGHKS and YYEKEE (reference sequence). V lost 4 bases to trimming and J lost 2 bases; unmatched junction nucleotides: 9. DNA of the CDR3: TGTGCCAGCAGCACTCGACAGGGATTAGGCAATCAGCCCCAGCATTTT. As protein: CASSTRQGLGNQPQHF.

The chain employs TRBV4-1 and TRBJ2-7; TRBD1 aligns across 7 bases. The CDR3 is 15 amino acids. The junction had 6 bases not matched to a gene; V was cut back by 0 bases and J by 4 bases. Germline values: CDR1 MGHRA, CDR2 YSYEKL. CDR3 bases: TGCGCCAGCAGCCAAGAAAGGGACAGAAAATACGAGCAGTACTTC. This codes for CASSQERDRKYEQYF.

The V call is TRBV28, the J call TRBJ1-1, with D maybe TRBD1 (6 bases). Between the trimmed V and J ends, which lost 6 bases and 4 bases, there was a span of 18 bases. CDR3 length: 15 amino acids. Looked up from germline, CDR1 is MDHEN and CDR2 is SYDVKM. CDR3 protein: CASRITGNLGTEAFF. CDR3 DNA sequence: TGTGCCAGCAGAATCACAGGGAATCTGGGCACTGAAGCTTTCTTT.

This chain uses TRBV4-3 with TRBJ1-2; D not resolved. CDR1 is LGHNA and CDR2 is YSLEER in the germline V gene. This CDR3 comprises 16 residues. Trimming removed 1 base at V and 5 bases at J, with 17 bases between. For the CDR3, the DNA is TGCGCCAGCAGCCAAGGCAGAGTACCTGCACTATATGGCTACACCTTC. It translates to CASSQGRVPALYGYTF.

The rearrangement joins TRBV6-5 to TRBJ1-2, with D possibly being TRBD1 (6 bases). The ends were cut back, 3 bases at V and 8 bases at J, with 22 bases in the middle. Germline loops: CDR1 MNHEY, CDR2 SVGAGI. This CDR3 has 16 residues. The CDR3 coding sequence is TGTGCCAGCAGTTATTCCACAGGGATTACGGTTTGGGGCTACACCTTC. It specifies CASSYSTGITVWGYTF.

V is TRBV28 and J is TRBJ2-3; D is unresolved. The CDR3 covers 14 residues. The V gene's germline CDR1 is MDHEN and CDR2 SYDVKM. V lost 3 bases to trimming and J lost 5 bases, with 12 bases between them. CDR3 protein: CASSFRWAKDTQYF. The CDR3 DNA sequence: TGTGCCAGCAGTTTCAGGTGGGCAAAAGATACGCAGTATTTT.

This rearrangement joins TRBV19 to TRBJ2-1; 9 nucleotides align to TRBD2. Germline V lookup: CDR1 LNHDA, CDR2 SQIVND (reference sequence). With 6 bases clipped from V and 6 bases from J, the junction kept 15 bases outside the gene matches. CDR3 length: 17 residues. The CDR3 here is CASRMALAGPTLNEQFF. The DNA for the CDR3 is TGTGCCAGTAGGATGGCGCTAGCGGGACCCACCCTCAATGAGCAGTTCTTC.

This chain uses TRBV30 with TRBJ1-1; perhaps TRBD1 as D (5 bases). The V and J ends lost 0 bases and 3 bases respectively, with 8 bases between them. Per germline, CDR1 GTSNPN and CDR2 SVGIG (reference sequence). The CDR3 consists of 13 residues. In DNA form, the CDR3 reads TGTGCCTGGAGTGTACGGGGGGACACTGAAGCTTTCTTT. Its translation is CAWSVRGDTEAFF. Full variable domain (remainder filled in from reference TRBV30 and TRBJ1-1): SQTIHQWPATLVQPVGSPLSLECTVEGTSNPNLYWYRQAAGRGLQLLFYSVGIGQISSEVPQNLSASRPQDRQFILSSKKLLLSDSGFYLCAWSVRGDTEAFFGQGTRLTVV.

V usage is TRBV5-1 and J usage is TRBJ1-2; D is undetermined. The CDR3 consists of 14 residues. Trimming stripped 1 base from V and 4 bases from J, with 11 bases between. Germline V lookup: CDR1 SGHRS, CDR2 YFSETQ. DNA of the CDR3: TGCGCCAGCAGCTTGATGGGAGGTATCTATGGCTACACCTTC. Amino acid sequence: CASSLMGGIYGYTF.

This rearrangement joins TRBV27 to TRBJ2-7; D is possibly TRBD1 (6 bases). Trimming removed 6 bases at V and 4 bases at J, with 19 bases between. Germline V gene data show CDR1 as MNHEY and CDR2 as SMNVEV (reference sequence). The CDR3 runs to 15 residues. The CDR3 sequence is CASRIPGTTPYEQYF. The CDR3 DNA reads as TGTGCCAGCAGAATACCCGGGACAACACCGTACGAGCAGTACTTC.

V is TRBV9 and J is TRBJ2-2, with 12 positions matching TRBD1. This CDR3 has 16 amino acids. Germline values: CDR1 SGDLS, CDR2 YYNGEE. Trimming cost V 3 bases and J 7 bases; bases outside gene matches: 7. CDR3 residues: CASSAYGTGGIGELFF. DNA of the CDR3: TGTGCCAGCAGCGCATACGGGACAGGGGGCATCGGGGAGCTGTTTTTT.

The chain links TRBV10-2 to TRBJ2-2; 9 bases are shared with TRBD1. The junction had 3 bases not matched to a gene; V was cut back by 6 bases and J by 10 bases. The CDR3 has 12 amino acids. The germline V gene has CDR1 WSHSY and CDR2 SAAADI. The CDR3 DNA follows: TGCGCCAGCAGACAGGGGGCTGAGGAGCTGTTTTTT. Translated: CASRQGAEELFF.

This chain uses TRBV19 with TRBJ1-1, with D perhaps matching TRBD1 (5 bases). V lost 3 bases and J lost 4, with 12 bases in between. CDR3 length: 14 amino acids. Germline CDR1 reads LNHDA; CDR2 reads SQIVND (reference sequence). CDR3 coding DNA: TGTGCCAGTAGTATCACCTTGACAGTCACTGAAGCTTTCTTT. Amino acids: CASSITLTVTEAFF.

The rearrangement uses TRBV7-2 and TRBJ2-7; 9 positions match TRBD2. CDR3 length: 18 amino acids. The ends lost 2 bases at V and 4 bases at J; junction bases unmatched: 15. Germline values: CDR1 SGHTA, CDR2 FQGNSA. CDR3 sequence: CASSLMGEDSGRHYEQYF. In DNA, the CDR3 is TGTGCCAGCAGCTTAATGGGGGAGGACAGCGGGAGGCATTACGAGCAGTACTTC.

This chain joins TRBV5-1 and TRBJ2-1; 14 bases line up with TRBD2. Per germline, CDR1 SGHRS and CDR2 YFSETQ. Trimming cost V 4 bases and J 5 bases; bases outside gene matches: 2. The CDR3 has 15 amino acids. CDR3 in amino acids: CASSQGLAGDNEQFF. CDR3 coding DNA: TGCGCCAGCAGCCAGGGACTAGCGGGAGACAATGAGCAGTTCTTC.

The chain recombines TRBV30 with TRBJ1-5; a possible D gene is TRBD1 (6 bases). The germline V gene encodes CDR1 GTSNPN and CDR2 SVGIG (reference sequence). V shed 4 bases and J shed 6 bases, with 13 bases lying between them. The CDR3 extends over 13 amino acids. The CDR3 DNA reads TGTGCCTGGACCCAACAGGGAGCTCAGCCCCAGCATTTT. This codes for CAWTQQGAQPQHF.

In DNA form, the CDR3 reads TGTGCCAGCAGTTACCCAGGGGCCACTGAAGCTTTCTTT. Translated, it gives CASSYPGATEAFF. The chain is built from TRBV6-5 and TRBJ1-1; tentatively, D is TRBD1 (6 bases). CDR3 size: 13 residues. Trimming took 2 bases from V and 4 from J, leaving 8 bases between them. Germline V CDR1 and CDR2: MNHEY, SVGAGI.

Regarding this clone: At one end, the junction sequence differs from germline, possibly due to a read error. The V gene is TRBV11-3, the J gene TRBJ1-1; TRBD1 is a possible D gene (6 bases). The germline V gene has CDR1 SGHNT and CDR2 YENEEA. The CDR3 extends over 15 amino acids. The CDR3 nucleotides read TGTGCCAGCACCTTAGGTTTACAGGGCTCCACTGAAGCTTTCTTT. Its translation is CASTLGLQGSTEAFF.

The gene calls are TRBV10-2 and TRBJ1-5; a possible D gene is TRBD1 (5 bases). CDR1 WSHSY and CDR2 SAAADI come from the germline V gene. V was pared by 6 bases and J by 6 bases, with 15 bases between. This CDR3 comprises 14 residues. CDR3 region: CASREAGKFQPQHF. CDR3 nucleotides: TGCGCCAGCAGGGAAGCAGGGAAGTTTCAGCCCCAGCATTTT.